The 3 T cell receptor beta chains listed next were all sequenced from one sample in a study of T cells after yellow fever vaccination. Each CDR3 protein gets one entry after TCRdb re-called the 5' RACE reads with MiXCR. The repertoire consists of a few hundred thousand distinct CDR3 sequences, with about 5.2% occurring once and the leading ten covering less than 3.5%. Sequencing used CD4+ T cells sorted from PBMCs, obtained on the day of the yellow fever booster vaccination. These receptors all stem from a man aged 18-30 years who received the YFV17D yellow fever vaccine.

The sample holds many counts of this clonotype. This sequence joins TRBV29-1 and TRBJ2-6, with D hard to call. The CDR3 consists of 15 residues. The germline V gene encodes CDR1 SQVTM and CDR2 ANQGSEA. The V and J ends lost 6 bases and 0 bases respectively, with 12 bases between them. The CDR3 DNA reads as TGCAGCGTAGGCGGCAGCCACTCTGGGGCCAACGTCCTGACTTTC. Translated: CSVGGSHSGANVLTF. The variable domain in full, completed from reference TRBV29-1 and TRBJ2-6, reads SAVISQKPSRDICQRGTSLTIQCQVDSQVTMMFWYRQQPGQSLTLIATANQGSEATYESGFVIDKFPISRPNLTFSTLTVSNMSPEDSSIYLCSVGGSHSGANVLTFGAGSRLTVL.

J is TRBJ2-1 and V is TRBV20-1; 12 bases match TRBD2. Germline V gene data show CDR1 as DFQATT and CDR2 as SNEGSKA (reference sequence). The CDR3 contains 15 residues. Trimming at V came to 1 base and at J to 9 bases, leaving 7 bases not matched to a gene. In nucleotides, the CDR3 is TGCAGTGCTAGAGTGCCTAGCGGGGGGGCCGGTGAGCAGTTCTTC. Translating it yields CSARVPSGGAGEQFF.

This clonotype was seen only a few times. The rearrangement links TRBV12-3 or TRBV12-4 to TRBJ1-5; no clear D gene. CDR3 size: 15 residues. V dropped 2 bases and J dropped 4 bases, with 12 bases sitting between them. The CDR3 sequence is CASSLFGNANQPQHF. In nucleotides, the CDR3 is TGTGCCAGCAGTTTATTTGGGAATGCGAATCAGCCCCAGCATTTT.